This TCR beta chain stems from a study of shared clonotypes between healthy human individuals. Study-level information: Donor ages ranged 18 to 49 years: a couple of women, a few men. Study conclusions and caveats: The small donor group covered limited genetic and exposure diversity.

Looked up from germline, CDR1 is MDHEN and CDR2 is SYDVKM. This CDR3 spans 14 amino acids. Trimming took 3 bases from V and 2 from J; bases not matched to a gene: 1. This clone was picked up many times. Antigen unknown. When replicate PCRs were run on unsorted PBMC, they used approximately 0.3 ug DNA, tens of thousands of T cell genomes. The data were produced by immunoSEQ multiplex PCR, yet TCRdb's version contains in-frame clones alone and is incomplete. The table lists 75,000 to 100,000 clones, around 43% of them singletons, with about 16% in the top ten. Source material: PBMCs. V is TRBV28 and J is TRBJ2-1; 7 bases are a match to TRBD2. The sequence derives from a woman aged 40 to 50 in good health. Some clones in this sample may be carry-over from other donors' samples. The CDR3 sequence: CASSFREAYNEQFF. DNA of the CDR3: TGTGCCAGCAGTTTCCGGGAGGCCTACAATGAGCAGTTCTTC.